This passage covers 12 T cell receptor beta chains from one sample sequenced in a study of Ad26.COV2.S vaccination and SARS-CoV-2 variants. Here immunoSEQ multiplex PCR was the method, and the copy in TCRdb shows in-frame clones only, minus some. This table has 300,000 to 400,000 clones, 87% appearing once. Treatment described: approximately 18 received Ad26.COV2.S at low or high dose, single or two shots; several received placebo; per-sample allocation not given. Collection of the samples took place on day 63 after the first injection of vaccine or placebo. The sample in question was peripheral blood, obtained in a trial of Ad26.COV2.S vaccine versus placebo. These receptor sequences come from a person between 18 and 59 years old who received the Ad26.COV2.S COVID-19 vaccine or a placebo.

This sequence joins TRBV27 and TRBJ1-2, with D possibly matching TRBD1 (6 bases). V was shortened by 3 bases and J by 0 bases, with 17 bases between the two germline ends. The length of the CDR3 is 17 residues. CDR1 MNHEY and CDR2 SMNVEV come from the germline V gene (reference sequence). The CDR3 sequence is CASSFARDTLANYGYTF. CDR3 in DNA: TGTGCCAGCAGTTTCGCCCGGGACACGTTAGCTAACTATGGCTACACCTTC.

The chain has TRBV28 and TRBJ2-7; D unclear. V lost 2 bases and J 2 bases, leaving 10 bases between the germline ends. The CDR3 is made up of 14 amino acids. Germline CDR1 MDHEN, CDR2 SYDVKM. The CDR3 region has the DNA TGTGCCAGCAGTTTACCCCAGGCCCCCTACGAGCAGTACTTC. This gives the protein CASSLPQAPYEQYF.

The rearrangement joins TRBV11-2 to TRBJ1-4; D is possibly TRBD1 (5 bases). Germline loops: CDR1 SGHAT, CDR2 FQNNGV. This CDR3 is 13 amino acids long. V was trimmed by 6 bases and J by 1 base, leaving 6 bases between them. The CDR3, as DNA: TGTGCCAGCAGAAGGGGAACTAATGAAAAACTGTTTTTT. Translating gives CASRRGTNEKLFF.

The chain carries TRBV25-1 and TRBJ1-2; the match to TRBD1 covers 7 bases. The V and J ends lost 4 bases and 6 bases, in that order; junction bases with no gene match: 5. The CDR3 extends over 13 amino acids. Germline assignment: CDR1 MGHDK and CDR2 SYGVNS. The CDR3 reads CASSGQGWHGYTF. CDR3 in DNA: TGTGCCAGCAGTGGACAGGGATGGCATGGCTACACCTTC.

This rearrangement joins TRBV5-4 to TRBJ2-7, with D perhaps matching TRBD2 (5 bases). Germline values: CDR1 SGHNT, CDR2 YYREEE (reference sequence). The V end lost 0 bases, the J end lost 6 bases, and 13 bases lay between the germline ends. This CDR3 spans 14 amino acids. The CDR3 spells CASSLGDYPSEQYF. In DNA, the CDR3 is TGTGCCAGCAGCTTGGGCGACTACCCGTCCGAGCAGTACTTC.

This rearrangement joins TRBV5-1 to TRBJ1-6, with D maybe TRBD1 (6 bases). The germline CDR1 and CDR2 sequences are SGHRS and YFSETQ. V was trimmed by 4 bases and J by 7 bases, leaving 15 bases between them. The CDR3 runs to 15 residues. The CDR3 DNA follows: TGCGCCAGCAGCGCCTCATCAGGGGAAAATTCACCCCTCCACTTT. Translating it yields CASSASSGENSPLHF.

This chain's CDR3 is CASSPQGARNTEAFF. The CDR3 DNA is TGTGCCAGCAGCCCACAGGGGGCGCGGAACACTGAAGCTTTCTTT. J is TRBJ1-1 and V is TRBV7-3; 9 bases are a match to TRBD1. The CDR3 totals 15 residues. Germline loops: CDR1 SGHTA, CDR2 FQGTGA. V lost 5 bases, J lost 1 base, and 5 bases stayed unmatched.

This rearrangement joins TRBV27 to TRBJ1-1, with TRBD1 as a possible D gene (5 bases). The CDR3 totals 14 residues. The germline gives CDR1 MNHEY, CDR2 SMNVEV (reference sequence). V lost 5 bases and J lost 0, with 10 bases in between. The CDR3 sequence: CASSIGAVNTEAFF. In DNA, the CDR3 is TGTGCCAGCAGTATTGGGGCAGTGAACACTGAAGCTTTCTTT.

This clone came up many times. Other DNA sequences in the sample encode the same CDR3. The J gene is TRBJ2-7, the V gene TRBV6-5, with D perhaps matching TRBD1 or TRBD2 (6 bases each). The V gene lost 0 bases and the J gene lost 2 bases, with 14 bases spanning the gap. CDR3 length: 16 residues. Germline values: CDR1 MNHEY, CDR2 SVGAGI. CDR3 sequence reads: CASSYSGGGGPYEQYF. CDR3 nucleotide sequence: TGTGCCAGCAGTTACTCCGGAGGAGGGGGTCCCTACGAGCAGTACTTC.

The chain joins TRBV3-1 (or the pseudogene TRBV3-2) to TRBJ1-2, with D possibly being TRBD1 (5 bases). Looked up from germline, CDR1 is LGHDT and CDR2 is YNNKEL (reference sequence). The CDR3 sequence is 17 residues long. V lost 4 bases and J lost 2, with 20 bases in between. The CDR3 spells CASSRGGWNKGNYGYTF. The CDR3, as DNA: TGTGCCAGCAGCCGGGGAGGGTGGAACAAGGGGAACTATGGCTACACCTTC.

The chain couples TRBV9 to TRBJ2-2; 11 bases are shared with TRBD2. Germline CDR1 SGDLS, CDR2 YYNGEE. The ends lost 3 bases at V and 6 bases at J; junction bases unmatched: 7. The CDR3 length is 16 residues. In DNA, the CDR3 is TGTGCCAGCAGCGGAATTAGCGGGGGGGCACCCGGGGAGCTGTTTTTT. It translates to CASSGISGGAPGELFF.

The chain links TRBV27 to TRBJ1-5; D gene unclear. The CDR3 spans 13 residues. Germline CDR1 and CDR2: MNHEY and SMNVEV (reference sequence). V lost 3 bases to trimming and J lost 7 bases, with 10 bases between them. In DNA form, the CDR3 reads TGTGCCAGCAGTTTGGGCCCCAGGCAGCCCCAGCATTTT. It specifies CASSLGPRQPQHF.